This entry lists 24 T cell receptor beta chains sequenced from one sample in a study of spatial heterogeneity in lung cancer (dated by TCRdb to about 2019). The library came from 5' RACE. The instrument given in TCRdb is NextSeq 500. TCRdb passed the public sequencing reads through fastp at Q25 and MiXCR, retaining productive beta sequences. For every CDR3 protein sequence, its rows merge into one entry that carries the most common genes and DNA. The sample records roughly 28,000 distinct CDR3 sequences, under 8.5% of which are singletons. Approximately 25% of the sample belongs to the ten largest clones. Their cognate antigens are unknown. Study-wide findings and limitations: The tumor nonsynonymous mutation count correlated with the number of expanded alpha and beta TCRs within the tumor.

What this sample's time point label stands for: sample taken at primary tumor resection. The sequencing here drew on lung tumor tissue, taken at surgery. These receptors all come from a male donor with early-stage non-small cell lung cancer.

This clonotype has more than one count but fewer than ten. The chain links TRBV7-2 to TRBJ1-4, with D tentatively TRBD1 (6 bases). Germline V CDR1 and CDR2: SGHTA, FQGNSA. The V and J ends lost 3 bases and 4 bases respectively, with 9 bases between them. The length of the CDR3 is 14 residues. CDR3 DNA: TGTGCCAGCAGCTTTAGGGGGAATAATGAAAAACTGTTTTTT. Residues: CASSFRGNNEKLFF.

This clonotype was observed at least ten times. The rearrangement joins TRBV19 to TRBJ2-2; a weak D match, TRBD2 (6 bases). The CDR3 is made up of 15 amino acids. The ends were cut back, 6 bases at V and 0 bases at J, with 11 bases in the middle. CDR1 is LNHDA and CDR2 is SQIVND in the germline V gene (reference sequence). Written as DNA, the CDR3 is TGTGCCAGTAGACGGGACTCCGCGAACACCGGGGAGCTGTTTTTT. Amino acid sequence: CASRRDSANTGELFF.

This clonotype showed up just a few times. The V call is TRBV7-9, the J call TRBJ1-2; D not certain. CDR3 length: 12 amino acids. V lost 11 bases and J 6 bases, leaving 16 bases between the germline ends. The germline gives CDR1 SEHNR, CDR2 FQNEAQ (reference sequence). Written as DNA, the CDR3 is TGTGCCGCCCACGATGTACGGGATGGCTACACCTTC. Translation: CAAHDVRDGYTF.

This clonotype was counted only a few times. J is TRBJ2-5 and V is TRBV7-9; TRBD2 matches 14 bases. The V and J ends lost 4 bases and 0 bases, in that order; junction bases with no gene match: 7. The CDR3 contains 18 residues. Per the germline V gene, CDR1 is SEHNR and CDR2 is FQNEAQ (reference sequence). CDR3 sequence (DNA): TGTGCCAGCAGCTCAGGACTAGCGGGGGGCCCGTACCAAGAGACCCAGTACTTC. Translation: CASSSGLAGGPYQETQYF.

The sample holds many counts of this clonotype. The chain couples TRBV7-2 to TRBJ2-3, with D tentatively TRBD1 or TRBD2 (5 bases each). Per the germline V gene, CDR1 is SGHTA and CDR2 is FQGNSA. This CDR3 region has 15 residues. V lost 4 bases to trimming and J lost 3 bases, with 14 bases between them. This CDR3 reads CASSSRGLGTDTQYF. For the CDR3, the DNA is TGTGCCAGCAGCTCGAGGGGCCTAGGGACAGATACGCAGTATTTT.

At least ten counts were recorded for this clonotype. The rearrangement uses TRBV9 and TRBJ2-7; D perhaps matches TRBD2 (5 bases). The length of the CDR3 is 14 residues. Trimming took off 0 bases at V and 0 bases at J, with 7 bases between the two ends. Germline CDR1 and CDR2: SGDLS and YYNGEE. The CDR3 coding sequence is TGTGCCAGCAGCGTAGATGCGGGCTCCTACGAGCAGTACTTC. It encodes CASSVDAGSYEQYF.

Many counts were recorded for this clonotype. The rearrangement joins TRBV5-1 to TRBJ2-5, with D possibly being TRBD2 (6 bases). Germline-derived CDR1 and CDR2 are SGHRS and YFSETQ. The CDR3 has 14 residues. V was shortened by 4 bases and J by 5 bases, with 15 bases between the two germline ends. DNA for the CDR3: TGCGCCAGCAGCCTGCGGGGAGGAGGGGAGACCCAGTACTTC. This translates into CASSLRGGGETQYF.

This clonotype was counted ten times or more. The chain couples TRBV9 to TRBJ2-5; D possibly matches TRBD1 or TRBD2 (5 bases each). The CDR3 length is 15 residues. CDR1 SGDLS and CDR2 YYNGEE come from the germline V gene. Trimming took 4 bases from V and 3 from J, leaving 16 bases between them. The CDR3 DNA is TGTGCCAGCAGCCTGATGTGGGGGAAGGAAGAGACCCAGTACTTC. Its translation: CASSLMWGKEETQYF.

The chain employs TRBV6-6 and TRBJ1-3; tentative D call: TRBD1 (5 bases). V was cut by 5 bases and J by 0 bases, with 11 bases left in between. CDR1 MNHNY and CDR2 SVGAGI come from the germline V gene (reference sequence). The CDR3 has 15 amino acids. Here the CDR3 reads CASSPGRTSGNTIYF. CDR3 bases: TGTGCCAGCAGTCCAGGGCGCACCTCTGGAAACACCATATATTTT.

The genes are TRBV27 and TRBJ1-3; D is undetermined. With 7 bases removed from V and 0 bases from J, the gap between germline ends came to 10 bases. CDR1 is MNHEY, CDR2 SMNVEV, per germline (reference sequence). CDR3 size: 14 residues. CDR3 sequence (DNA): TGTGCCAGCAAAACAGTTGACTCTGGAAACACCATATATTTT. It specifies CASKTVDSGNTIYF.

The chain employs TRBV7-2 and TRBJ1-2; D gene ambiguous. This CDR3 has 14 residues. Germline V gene data show CDR1 as SGHTA and CDR2 as FQGNSA. The germline V and J ends were trimmed by 5 bases and 3 bases, with 13 bases remaining between them. CDR3 residues: CASSPGVGDYGYTF. The DNA for the CDR3 is TGTGCCAGCAGCCCCGGGGTGGGAGACTATGGCTACACCTTC.

This clonotype was counted many times. The gene calls are TRBV5-5 and TRBJ2-2, with TRBD1 matching over 10 bases. V shed 3 bases and J 0 bases; nucleotides not matched to a gene: 2. The germline gives CDR1 SGHKS, CDR2 YYEKEE (reference sequence). The CDR3 spans 16 residues. The DNA of the CDR3 is TGTGCCAGCAGCTGGGACAGGGGAGCGAACACCGGGGAGCTGTTTTTT. Protein: CASSWDRGANTGELFF.

This clonotype was detected ten times or more. This rearrangement joins TRBV12-3 or TRBV12-4 to TRBJ2-5; D perhaps matches TRBD2 (6 bases). Trimming shortened V by 6 bases and J by 5 bases, and 16 bases separated the two germline ends. The CDR3 totals 14 residues. CDR3 sequence (DNA): TGTGCCAGCAGCCCCATGACTAGTTCGGAGACCCAGTACTTC. Protein: CASSPMTSSETQYF.

This chain uses TRBV13 with TRBJ1-1; the D gene is possibly TRBD1 (6 bases). This CDR3 region has 14 residues. From germline, CDR1 is PRHDT and CDR2 FYEKMQ (reference sequence). Trimming took off 5 bases at V and 5 bases at J, with 15 bases between the two ends. The CDR3 region is CASSPQQGITEAFF. CDR3 in DNA: TGTGCCAGCAGCCCCCAACAGGGTATAACTGAAGCTTTCTTT.

This clonotype was seen more than once but under ten times. Here the CDR3 omits its conserved ending phenylalanine or tryptophan, so a read error is the likely source. V gene TRBV2 combines with J gene TRBJ1-1, with a weak D call TRBD1 (5 bases). The CDR3 consists of 11 residues. The germline V gene encodes CDR1 SNHLY and CDR2 FYNNEI. Deletions cut 8 bases from V and 5 bases from J, with 9 bases between. CDR3 bases: TGTGCCAGCCGGGGCAGGACTGAAGCTTTCTCT. It codes for CASRGRTEAFS.

This clonotype came up many times. The chain combines TRBV20-1 with TRBJ1-2; no definite D call. Germline V gene lookup returns CDR1 DFQATT and CDR2 SNEGSKA (reference sequence). V lost 1 base and J lost 2, with 14 bases in between. This CDR3 comprises 15 residues. The CDR3 reads CSARGRAGLNYGYTF. The DNA for the CDR3 is TGCAGTGCTAGAGGGAGGGCGGGTTTGAACTATGGCTACACCTTC.

By sample fraction, this clonotype is medium-sized. The CDR3 protein is CATSRDSPRIAGELFF. CDR3 bases: TGTGCCACCAGCAGAGATTCCCCTCGCATTGCCGGGGAGCTGTTTTTT. The V call is TRBV15, the J call TRBJ2-2, with no clear D. Germline V CDR1 and CDR2: LNHNV, YYDKDF (reference sequence). The CDR3 length is 16 residues. V gave up 0 bases and J gave up 6 bases, with 14 bases separating them.

This clonotype has more than one count but fewer than ten. The chain has TRBV5-1 and TRBJ2-2; D remains ambiguous. Germline lookup yields CDR1 SGHRS and CDR2 YFSETQ. This CDR3 comprises 13 residues. The V end lost 0 bases, the J end lost 7 bases, and 7 bases lay between the germline ends. The CDR3 is CASSLGVLGELFF. The CDR3 bases are TGCGCCAGCAGCTTGGGAGTTCTCGGGGAGCTGTTTTTT.

This clonotype was seen ten or more times. J is TRBJ2-7 and V is TRBV20-1; D unresolved. CDR3 size: 11 residues. Germline loops: CDR1 DFQATT, CDR2 SNEGSKA (reference sequence). V was clipped by 0 bases and J by 6 bases, with 6 bases between them. CDR3 residues: CSAREGGEQYF. As DNA, the CDR3 is TGCAGTGCTAGAGAAGGCGGCGAGCAGTACTTC.

The CDR3: CASSPGGDRVTDTQYF. CDR3 DNA sequence: TGTGCCAGCAGCCCGGGGGGGGACAGGGTCACAGATACGCAGTATTTT. V gene TRBV11-2 combines with J gene TRBJ2-3, with D possibly being TRBD1 (9 bases). Trimming removed 5 bases at V and 2 bases at J, with 17 bases between. Germline CDR1 is SGHAT and CDR2 is FQNNGV. This CDR3 is 16 amino acids long. The full variable domain, completed using reference TRBV11-2 and TRBJ2-3, is EAGVAQSPRYKIIEKRQSVAFWCNPISGHATLYWYQQILGQGPKLLIQFQNNGVVDDSQLPKDRFSAERLKGVDSTLKIQPAKLEDSAVYLCASSPGGDRVTDTQYFGPGTRLTVL.

This clonotype has at least ten counts. The chain joins TRBV5-1 to TRBJ2-2; D possibly matches TRBD1 or TRBD2 (6 bases each). V was shortened by 1 base and J by 1 base, with 11 bases between the two germline ends. The germline CDR1 and CDR2 sequences are SGHRS and YFSETQ. This CDR3 region has 16 residues. In nucleotides, the CDR3 is TGCGCCAGCAGCTTGATGGGGGGCCAGAACACCGGGGAGCTGTTTTTT. Its protein product is CASSLMGGQNTGELFF.

This clonotype was seen repeatedly, ten times or more. The chain joins TRBV4-1 to TRBJ2-3; the D is unclear. V gave up 4 bases and J gave up 0 bases, with 17 bases separating them. CDR1 is MGHRA, CDR2 YSYEKL, per germline. CDR3 length: 17 residues. The CDR3 DNA reads as TGCGCCAGCAGCCCAAAGGTTATCGGTACTAGCACAGATACGCAGTATTTT. Translated, it gives CASSPKVIGTSTDTQYF.

This clonotype was detected a few times. The chain employs TRBV29-1 and TRBJ2-3; 10 positions agree with TRBD2. Germline CDR1 is SQVTM and CDR2 is ANQGSEA. J lost 6 bases, V lost 5 bases, and 17 bases had no gene match. CDR3 length: 17 residues. The CDR3 here is CSVSLAGAPVIPDTQYF. In nucleotides, the CDR3 is TGCAGCGTTAGCCTAGCGGGGGCCCCCGTCATCCCTGATACGCAGTATTTT.

This clonotype was found many times. The chain carries TRBV12-3 or TRBV12-4 and TRBJ2-1, with D possibly matching TRBD1 (6 bases). Trimming left V 6 bases short and J 8 bases short, with 17 bases between. CDR3 length: 14 residues. The CDR3 spells CASSTPRGTDEQFF. CDR3 DNA sequence: TGTGCCAGCAGCACGCCCAGGGGTACGGATGAGCAGTTCTTC.